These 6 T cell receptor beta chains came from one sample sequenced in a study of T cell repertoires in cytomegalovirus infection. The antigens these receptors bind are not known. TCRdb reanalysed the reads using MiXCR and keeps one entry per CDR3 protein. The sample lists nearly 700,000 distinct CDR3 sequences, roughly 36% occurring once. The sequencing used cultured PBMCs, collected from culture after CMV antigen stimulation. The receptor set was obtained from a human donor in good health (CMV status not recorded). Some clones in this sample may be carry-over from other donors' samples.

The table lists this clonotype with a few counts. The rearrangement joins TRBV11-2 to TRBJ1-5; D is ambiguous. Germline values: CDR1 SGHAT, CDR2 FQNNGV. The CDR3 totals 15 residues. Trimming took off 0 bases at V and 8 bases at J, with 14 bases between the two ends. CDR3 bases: TGTGCCAGCAGCTTAGATCGAAGGGTGGGGAAGCCCCAGCATTTT. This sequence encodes CASSLDRRVGKPQHF.

CDR3 coding DNA: TGCGCCAGCAGCTTGGGGACCGGGACAGGGACCACAGATACGCAGTATTTT. It encodes CASSLGTGTGTTDTQYF. The J gene is TRBJ2-3, the V gene TRBV5-1, with 9 nucleotides matching TRBD1. This CDR3 has 17 amino acids. Unmatched junction bases numbered 7, after V lost 0 bases and J lost 2 bases. Germline V gene sequence: CDR1 SGHRS, CDR2 YFSETQ.

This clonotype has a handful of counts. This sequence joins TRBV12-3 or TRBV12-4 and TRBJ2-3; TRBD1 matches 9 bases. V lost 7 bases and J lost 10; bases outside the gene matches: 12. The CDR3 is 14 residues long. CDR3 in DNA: TGTGCCAGCAACCTAAGGGGACAGGGCGTTTCGCAGTATTTT. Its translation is CASNLRGQGVSQYF.

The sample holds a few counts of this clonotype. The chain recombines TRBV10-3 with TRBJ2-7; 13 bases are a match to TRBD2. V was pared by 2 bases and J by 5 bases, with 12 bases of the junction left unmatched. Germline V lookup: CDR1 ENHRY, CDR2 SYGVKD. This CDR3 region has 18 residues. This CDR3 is CAISERPLGLAGDHEQYF. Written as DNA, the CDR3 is TGTGCCATCAGTGAGCGGCCATTAGGACTAGCGGGAGACCACGAGCAGTACTTC.

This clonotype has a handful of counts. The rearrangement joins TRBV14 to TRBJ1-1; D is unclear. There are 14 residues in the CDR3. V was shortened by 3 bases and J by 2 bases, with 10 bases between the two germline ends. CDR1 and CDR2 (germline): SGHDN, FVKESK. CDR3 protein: CASSQQYTNTEAFF. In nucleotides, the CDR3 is TGTGCCAGCAGCCAGCAGTATACCAACACTGAAGCTTTCTTT.

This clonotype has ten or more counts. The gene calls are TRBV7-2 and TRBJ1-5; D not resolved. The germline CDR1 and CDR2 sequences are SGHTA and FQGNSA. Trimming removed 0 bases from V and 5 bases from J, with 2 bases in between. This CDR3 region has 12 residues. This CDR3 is CASSLADQPQHF. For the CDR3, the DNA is TGTGCCAGCAGCTTAGCAGATCAGCCCCAGCATTTT.